This T cell receptor (beta chain) originates from a study of blood T cell repertoires in COVID-19. The authors' processing: Cell counts per sample came from amplifying reference gene primers. Clones were read by immunoSEQ multiplex PCR, and TCRdb kept only the in-frame ones, dropping some. Clone size and the V and J calls come from that table; the DNA yielded D and trimming. The sample carries approximately 230,000 clones, around nine tenths recorded once. CDR3 length equals 12 residues. The germline V gene has CDR1 MDHEN and CDR2 SYDVKM. Trimming left V 2 bases short and J 3 bases short, with 4 bases between. Concerning this clone: Other nucleotide sequences from this sample produce the same CDR3.

J is TRBJ1-2 and V is TRBV28; D gene uncertain. Sample: peripheral blood. This TCR derives from a woman aged 40 to 50 who had recovered from COVID-19. The CDR3 bases are TGTGCCAGCAGTTTAAGCGACTATGGCTACACCTTC. Translation gives CASSLSDYGYTF.